The rows below give T cell receptor beta chains drawn from one sample of a study of blood T cell repertoires in COVID-19. Repertoires were generated with immunoSEQ multiplex PCR, while TCRdb's copy carries only in-frame clones and drops some. The sample shows 120,000 or so clones, roughly four fifths of them seen only once. Sequencing input: peripheral blood. The origin of the receptors is a man in his sixties with acute or convalescent COVID-19. The CDR3 runs from the conserved cysteine through the conserved F or W. The D gene is left open where the match is weak. Clone size is not always given. Where it is, it says once, few, many or a class for expanded clones.

TRBD1	TRBV7-3	.	TRBJ2-7	TGTGCCAGCAGCTTATTTAAAGGGGGCGCCTACGAGCAGTACTTC	CASSLFKGGAYEQYF
.	TRBV10-3	.	TRBJ2-3	TGTGCCATCAGTGAGTCGCAGTTGCTAGCGACCGCAGATACGCAGTATTTT	CAISESQLLATADTQYF
.	TRBV9	.	TRBJ1-2	TGTGCCAGCAGCGGAACAAAGGTCGGGGATGGCTACACCTTC	CASSGTKVGDGYTF
.	TRBV2	.	TRBJ2-2	TGTGCCAGCGGGGGGTCTTTGATGGGGACGAACACCGGGGAGCTGTTTTTT	CASGGSLMGTNTGELFF
TRBD1	TRBV15	once	TRBJ1-1	TGTGCCACCCGACAGGGGTACACTGAAGCTTTCTTT	CATRQGYTEAFF
.	TRBV15	few	TRBJ1-6	TGTGCCACCAGCAGAGATTTTGGCCCCCCCCACTTT	CATSRDFGPPHF
TRBD1	TRBV6-6	.	TRBJ1-5	TGTGCCAGCAATCCGGGACAGGGCGGCAATCAGCCCCAGCATTTT	CASNPGQGGNQPQHF
.	TRBV3-1/TRBV3-2	.	TRBJ1-1	TGTGCCAGCAGCGCCCTCGGGTCTGAAGCTTTCTTT	CASSALGSEAFF
.	TRBV5-6	.	TRBJ2-2	TGTGCCAGCAGCGAACAGGGTCGGTTCACCGGGGAGCTGTTTTTT	CASSEQGRFTGELFF
.	TRBV12-3/TRBV12-4	.	TRBJ1-2	TGTGCCAGCAGTTTAGACAGAAACTATGGCTACACCTTC	CASSLDRNYGYTF
TRBD1	TRBV18	.	TRBJ1-5	TGTGCCAGCTCAGTTATAGACAGGGACCAGCCCCAGCATTTT	CASSVIDRDQPQHF
TRBD2	TRBV19	.	TRBJ2-1	TGTGCCAGTAGTACCTCCGGACTAGCGGGAGAGCCGTCAATGAAGCAGTTCTTC	CASSTSGLAGEPSMKQFF
.	TRBV7-2	.	TRBJ2-1	TGTGCCAGCAGCTCTTTGGGCAGGGTGAGTCCCAATGAGCAGTTCTTC	CASSSLGRVSPNEQFF
TRBD1	TRBV2	few	TRBJ2-3	TGTGCCAGCAAACGGGGACAGGGAGGAGATACGCAGTATTTT	CASKRGQGGDTQYF
.	TRBV27	.	TRBJ1-2	TGTGCCAGCAAATGGTGGAGGAGGTCAAATGGCTACACCTTC	CASKWWRRSNGYTF
.	TRBV6-5	.	TRBJ2-3	TGTGCCAGCACAATTATCCTAGGGGCAGATACGCAGTATTTT	CASTIILGADTQYF
TRBD1	TRBV5-1	few	TRBJ1-2	TGCGCCAGCAGCTTGGTACTAAGGATGGGACAGGGGCATGGCTACACCTTC	CASSLVLRMGQGHGYTF
TRBD1	TRBV18	.	TRBJ2-5	TGTGCCAGCTCCCGGACAGGGTCGGGGCGAGAGACCCAGTACTTC	CASSRTGSGRETQYF
.	TRBV7-3	.	TRBJ1-2	TGTGCCAGCAGCTTCTTTGGGGGCGGATCGGGTTATGGCTACACCTTC	CASSFFGGGSGYGYTF
.	TRBV10-3	.	TRBJ1-2	TGTGCCATCAGTAAGGGGTCACCCATTAACTATGGCTACACCTTC	CAISKGSPINYGYTF
TRBD1	TRBV18	.	TRBJ2-7	TGTGCCAGCTCCATGAACATAGGACAGGGCGAGCAGTACTTC	CASSMNIGQGEQYF
TRBD1	TRBV5-1	once	TRBJ1-2	TGCGCCAGCAGCCCCCAGGGGGCGACCGTTAACTATGGCTACACCTTC	CASSPQGATVNYGYTF
TRBD1	TRBV12-3/TRBV12-4	.	TRBJ2-1	TGTGCCAGCAGTTCCCGGGACAGGTCGTTCTTC	CASSSRDRSFF